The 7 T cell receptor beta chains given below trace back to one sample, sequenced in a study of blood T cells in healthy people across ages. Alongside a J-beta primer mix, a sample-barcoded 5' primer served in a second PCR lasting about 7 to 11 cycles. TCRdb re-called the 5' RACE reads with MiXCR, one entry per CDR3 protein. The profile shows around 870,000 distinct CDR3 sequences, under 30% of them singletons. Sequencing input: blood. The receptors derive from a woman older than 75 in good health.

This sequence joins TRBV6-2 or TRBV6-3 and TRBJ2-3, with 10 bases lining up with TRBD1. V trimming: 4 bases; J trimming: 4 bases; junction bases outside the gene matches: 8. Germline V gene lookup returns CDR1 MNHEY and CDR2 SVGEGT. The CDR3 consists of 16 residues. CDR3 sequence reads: CASSCGDRGSADTQYF. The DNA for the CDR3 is TGTGCCAGCAGTTGTGGGGACAGGGGTTCAGCAGATACGCAGTATTTT.

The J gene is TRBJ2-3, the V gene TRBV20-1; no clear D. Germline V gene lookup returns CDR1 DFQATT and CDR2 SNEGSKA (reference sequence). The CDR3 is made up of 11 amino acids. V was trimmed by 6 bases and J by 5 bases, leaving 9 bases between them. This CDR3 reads CSAPPRDTQYF. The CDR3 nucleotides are TGCAGTGCCCCCCCCAGAGATACGCAGTATTTT.

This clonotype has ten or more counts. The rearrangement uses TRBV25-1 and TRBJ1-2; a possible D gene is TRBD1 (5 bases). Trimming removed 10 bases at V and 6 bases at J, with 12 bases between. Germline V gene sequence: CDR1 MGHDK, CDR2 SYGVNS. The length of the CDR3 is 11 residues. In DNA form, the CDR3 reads TGTGCCATTCCGGGGCCAAATGGCTACACCTTC. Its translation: CAIPGPNGYTF.

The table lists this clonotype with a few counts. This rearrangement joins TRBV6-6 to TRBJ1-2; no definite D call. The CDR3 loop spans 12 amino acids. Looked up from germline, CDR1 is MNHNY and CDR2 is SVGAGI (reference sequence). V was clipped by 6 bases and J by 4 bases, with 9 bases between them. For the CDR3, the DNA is TGTGCCAGCAGACCCGACCGCTATGGCTACACCTTC. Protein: CASRPDRYGYTF.

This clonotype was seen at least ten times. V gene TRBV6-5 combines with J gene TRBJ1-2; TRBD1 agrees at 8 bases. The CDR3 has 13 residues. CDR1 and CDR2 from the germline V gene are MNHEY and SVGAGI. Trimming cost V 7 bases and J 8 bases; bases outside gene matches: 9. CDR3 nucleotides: TGTGCCAGCACGCCTCGACAGGGGTCCGGCTACACCTTC. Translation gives CASTPRQGSGYTF.

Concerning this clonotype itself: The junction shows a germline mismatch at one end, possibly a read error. CDR3 DNA sequence: TGTGCCAGCAGCTATAGCGGGGTGCCAGCAGATGCGCAATATTTT. Its translation is CASSYSGVPADAQYF. The gene calls are TRBV12-3 or TRBV12-4 and TRBJ2-3; 8 bases map to TRBD2. The CDR3 totals 15 residues.

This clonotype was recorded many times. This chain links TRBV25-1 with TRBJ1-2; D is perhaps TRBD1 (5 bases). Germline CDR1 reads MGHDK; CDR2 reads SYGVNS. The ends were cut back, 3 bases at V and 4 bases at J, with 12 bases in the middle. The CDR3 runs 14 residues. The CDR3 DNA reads TGTGCCAGCAGTGACAGGGTCCCTATCTATGGCTACACCTTC. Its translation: CASSDRVPIYGYTF.